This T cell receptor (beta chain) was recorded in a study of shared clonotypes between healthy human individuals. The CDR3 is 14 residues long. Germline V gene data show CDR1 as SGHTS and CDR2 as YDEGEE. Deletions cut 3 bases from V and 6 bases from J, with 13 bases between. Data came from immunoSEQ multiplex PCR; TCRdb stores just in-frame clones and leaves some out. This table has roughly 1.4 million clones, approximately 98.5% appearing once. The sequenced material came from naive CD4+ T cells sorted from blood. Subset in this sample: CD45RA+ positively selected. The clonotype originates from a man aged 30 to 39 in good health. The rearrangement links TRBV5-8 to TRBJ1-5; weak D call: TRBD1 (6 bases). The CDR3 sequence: CASSSGQLFQPQHF. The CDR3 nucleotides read TGTGCCAGCAGCTCCGGACAGCTATTTCAGCCCCAGCATTTT.